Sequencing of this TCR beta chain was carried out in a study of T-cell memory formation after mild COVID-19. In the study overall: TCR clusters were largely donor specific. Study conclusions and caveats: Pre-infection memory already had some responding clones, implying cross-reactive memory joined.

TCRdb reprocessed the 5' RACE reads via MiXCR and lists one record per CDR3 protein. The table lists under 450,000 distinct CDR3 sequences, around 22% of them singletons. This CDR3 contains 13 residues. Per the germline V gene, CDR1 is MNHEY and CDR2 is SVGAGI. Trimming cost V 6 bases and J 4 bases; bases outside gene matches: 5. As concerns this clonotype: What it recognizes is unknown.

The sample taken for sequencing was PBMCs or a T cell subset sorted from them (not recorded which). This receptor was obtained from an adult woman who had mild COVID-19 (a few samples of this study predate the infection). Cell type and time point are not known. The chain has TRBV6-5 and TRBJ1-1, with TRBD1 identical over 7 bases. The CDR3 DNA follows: TGTGCCAGCAGAAGACAGGGAGGCACTGAAGCTTTCTTT. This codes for CASRRQGGTEAFF.